This T cell receptor (beta chain) was sequenced in a study of blood T cell repertoires in COVID-19. About the study: In each case, the material was cDNA or gDNA derived from T cells, B-cell-depleted T cells, or PBMCs.

Per the original methods: By means of reference gene primer amplification, nucleated cell counts were estimated. Profiled with immunoSEQ multiplex PCR; TCRdb holds only in-frame clones, not every one. D and trimming come from the DNA, and the V and J calls and clone size come from that table. The repertoire holds 250,000 or so clones, with 75% to 90% as singletons. CDR3 length: 14 amino acids. After removal of 6 bases from V and 2 bases from J, the junction contained 3 bases not matched to a gene. Germline V gives CDR1 SGHNT, CDR2 YYREEE (reference sequence). The chain is built from TRBV5-4 and TRBJ2-2, with 8 nucleotides matching TRBD1. The receptor comes from a man aged 40-49 years who had recovered from COVID-19. Sequenced: PBMCs or T cells enriched from blood (not recorded which). CDR3 nucleotide sequence: TGTGCCAGCACCCAGGGGGCCAACACCGGGGAGCTGTTTTTT. Protein: CASTQGANTGELFF. Full variable domain (missing parts from reference TRBV5-4 and TRBJ2-2): ETGVTQSPTHLIKTRGQQVTLRCSSQSGHNTVSWYQQALGQGPQFIFQYYREEENGRGNFPPRFSGLQFPNYSSELNVNALELDDSALYLCASTQGANTGELFFGEGSRLTVL.